This T cell receptor beta chain is drawn from a study of blood T cell repertoires in COVID-19. Germline V gives CDR1 ENHRY, CDR2 SYGVKD. The CDR3 covers 13 residues. V lost 4 bases, J lost 6 bases, and 12 bases lay in between. TCRdb keeps only in-frame clones here, not all; method: immunoSEQ multiplex PCR. The data contain 100,000 to 150,000 clones, about nine tenths of them singletons. Sequencing was carried out using peripheral blood. This clonotype was obtained from a human donor in a cohort sampled during active COVID-19. The V call is TRBV10-3, the J call TRBJ2-5, with D possibly being TRBD2 (6 bases). The CDR3 DNA reads as TGTGCCATCAGTGTTTCCCGGGAGAAGACCCAGTACTTC. Protein product: CAISVSREKTQYF.